The entry that follows covers one T cell receptor beta chain sequence. Its antigen is still unknown. The repertoire was sequenced with immunoSEQ multiplex PCR; TCRdb's copy has only in-frame clones and lacks some. Here the sample spans about 57,000 clones, more than 75% being singletons. The record originates from a study of T cell responses to AZD1222 COVID-19 vaccine. Study background: It was second doses at about 4 or about 12 weeks that were pooled. The study's findings and limits: With two AZD1222 doses given, Spike-specific TCR breadth and depth both rose. Repertoires were obtained solely post-peak T cell response.

This CDR3 is built from 10 residues. Per the germline V gene, CDR1 is MDHEN and CDR2 is SYDVKM. V dropped 10 bases and J dropped 10; count of bases not matched to a gene: 5. The chain is built from TRBV28 and TRBJ2-5; 8 bases map to TRBD2. The sequenced sample was peripheral blood, obtained on day 0 of AZD1222 vaccination. This sequence originates from an adult in good health. The CDR3: CATGGGSQYF. CDR3 DNA sequence: TGTGCCACCGGGGGGGGAAGCCAGTACTTC.